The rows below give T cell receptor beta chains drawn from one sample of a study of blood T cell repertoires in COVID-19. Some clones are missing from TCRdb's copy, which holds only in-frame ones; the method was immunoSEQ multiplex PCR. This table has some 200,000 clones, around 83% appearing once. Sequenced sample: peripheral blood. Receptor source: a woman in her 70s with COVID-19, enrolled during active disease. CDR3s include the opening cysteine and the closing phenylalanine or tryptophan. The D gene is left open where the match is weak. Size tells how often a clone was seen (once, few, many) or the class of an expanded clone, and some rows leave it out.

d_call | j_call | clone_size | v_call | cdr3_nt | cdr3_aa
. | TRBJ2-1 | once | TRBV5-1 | TGCGCCAGCAGCTCACGGACAAACAACAATGAGCAGTTCTTC | CASSSRTNNNEQFF
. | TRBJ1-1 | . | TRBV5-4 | TGTGCCAGCAGCTTCCCCGGGTTTAGGACTGAAGCTTTCTTT | CASSFPGFRTEAFF
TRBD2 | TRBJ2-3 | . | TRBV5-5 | TGTGCCAGCAGCTTGGCGGGACTAGCGGGAGGACCAGATACGCAGTATTTT | CASSLAGLAGGPDTQYF
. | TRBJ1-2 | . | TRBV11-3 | TGTGCCAGCAGCTTCAGTGGTTATGGCTACACCTTC | CASSFSGYGYTF
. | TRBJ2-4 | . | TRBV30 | TGTGCCTGGAGTCCCGGAGGTTTGGGTTCGGCCAAAAACATTCAGTACTTC | CAWSPGGLGSAKNIQYF
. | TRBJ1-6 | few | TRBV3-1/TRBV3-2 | TGTGCCAGCAGCCATCGTAAGATGGGCTTCGGAAATTCACCCCTCCACTTT | CASSHRKMGFGNSPLHF
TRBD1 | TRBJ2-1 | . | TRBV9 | TGTGCCAGCAGCGTAGGAGCAGGGGGCGGTGAGCAGTTCTTC | CASSVGAGGGEQFF
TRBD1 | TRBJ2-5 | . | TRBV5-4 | TGTGCCAGCAGCCCTACAGGGGGCAGGGAGACCCAGTACTTC | CASSPTGGRETQYF
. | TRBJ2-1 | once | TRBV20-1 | TGCAGTGTCGTGTCAGTCGGGGAGCAGTTCTTC | CSVVSVGEQFF
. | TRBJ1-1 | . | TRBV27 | TGTGCCAGCAGGGCCTCACAAACTGAAGCTTTCTTT | CASRASQTEAFF
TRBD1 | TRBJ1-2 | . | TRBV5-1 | TGCGCCAGCAGCTTGATCCCGGGACAGCATGGCTACACCTTC | CASSLIPGQHGYTF
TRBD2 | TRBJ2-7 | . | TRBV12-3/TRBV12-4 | TGTGCCAGCAACTCTAGGACTAGCCGCGAGCAGTACTTC | CASNSRTSREQYF
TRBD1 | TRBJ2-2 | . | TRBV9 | TGTGCCAGCAGCGTAACAGGGGTGGGGGAGCTGTTTTTT | CASSVTGVGELFF
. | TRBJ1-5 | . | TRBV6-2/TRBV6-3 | TGTGCCAGCAGTTACGCGACAACTGGTAATCAGCCCCAGCATTTT | CASSYATTGNQPQHF
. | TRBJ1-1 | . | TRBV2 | TGTGCCAGCAGTGAAAATTCCGACAGGGAAGCTTTCTTT | CASSENSDREAFF
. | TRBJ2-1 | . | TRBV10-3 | TGTGCCATCACCGCTAGCGCATCCTACAATGAGCAGTTCTTC | CAITASASYNEQFF
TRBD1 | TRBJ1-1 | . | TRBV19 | TGTGCCAGTGCATGGGACAGGTGGAACACTGAAGCTTTCTTT | CASAWDRWNTEAFF
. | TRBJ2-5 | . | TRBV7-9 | TGTGCCAGCAGCTTAGCCGGGGTGGTCCGGAAGACCCAGTACTTC | CASSLAGVVRKTQYF
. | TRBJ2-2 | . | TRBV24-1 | TGTGCCACCAGTGATTTGCACGCTCGTACCCCAGGCGGGGAGCTGTTTTTT | CATSDLHARTPGGELFF
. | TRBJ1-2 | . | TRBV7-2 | TGTGCCAGCAGCTTATTTCGAGGGGAGGGGTATGGCTACACCTTC | CASSLFRGEGYGYTF
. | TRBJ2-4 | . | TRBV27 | TGTGCCAGCGGAGGTGGGAGGGCCAAAAACATTCAGTACTTC | CASGGGRAKNIQYF
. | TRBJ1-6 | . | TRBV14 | TGTGCCAGCAGCGCCGGGAGGGTTAATTCACCCCTCCACTTT | CASSAGRVNSPLHF
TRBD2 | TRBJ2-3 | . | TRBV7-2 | TGTGCCAGCAGCTTACATAGGACTAGCTCAGATACGCAGTATTTT | CASSLHRTSSDTQYF
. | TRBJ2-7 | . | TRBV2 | TGTGCCAGCAGTGAAGCTAGGCTAGCCGGCGAGCAGTACTTC | CASSEARLAGEQYF
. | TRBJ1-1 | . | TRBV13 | TGTGCCAGCAGCCCCTACAGGGTAAGCATGAACACTGAAGCTTTCTTT | CASSPYRVSMNTEAFF
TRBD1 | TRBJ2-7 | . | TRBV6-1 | TGTGCCAGCAGTGAAGCCGCGACAGGGAGCTCCTACGAGCAGTACTTC | CASSEAATGSSYEQYF
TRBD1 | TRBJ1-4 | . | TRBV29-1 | TGCAGCGTGGGACAGGACCCTGGAAAACTGTTTTTT | CSVGQDPGKLFF
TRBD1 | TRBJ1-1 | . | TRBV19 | TGTGCCAGCGCCAGACAGGGGGCGCGGAACACTGAAGCTTTCTTT | CASARQGARNTEAFF
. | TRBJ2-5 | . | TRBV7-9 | TGTGCCAGCAGCGTGACCGGGTCACAAGAGACCCAGTACTTC | CASSVTGSQETQYF
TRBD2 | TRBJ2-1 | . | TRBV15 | TGTGCCACCAGCATTGGGCGTGGGTTAGCGGGTGCCATCTCCTACAATGAGCAGTTCTTC | CATSIGRGLAGAISYNEQFF
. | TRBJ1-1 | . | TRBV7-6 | TGTGCCAGCAGCCGACAGGAAAACACTGAAGCTTTCTTT | CASSRQENTEAFF
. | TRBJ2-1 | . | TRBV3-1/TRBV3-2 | TGTGCCAGCAGCCAAGATAATAAGCCTGGGCAGTTCTTC | CASSQDNKPGQFF
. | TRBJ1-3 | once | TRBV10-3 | TGTGCCATCAGTGAGTTGAACAGTGGATACACCATATATTTT | CAISELNSGYTIYF
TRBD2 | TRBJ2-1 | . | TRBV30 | TGTGCCTGGAGGCTAGCGGGACGCCATGAGCAGTTCTTC | CAWRLAGRHEQFF
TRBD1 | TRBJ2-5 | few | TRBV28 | TGTGCCAGCAGACAGGGGGCTGTTTGGGAGACCCAGTACTTC | CASRQGAVWETQYF
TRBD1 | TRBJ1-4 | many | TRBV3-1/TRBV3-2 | TGTGCCAGCAGCCGTAGGGACAGATCTAATGAAAAACTGTTTTTT | CASSRRDRSNEKLFF
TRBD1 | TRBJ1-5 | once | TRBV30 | TGTGCCTGGAGTACAGGGGGGGACAGGTCATGGCAGCCCCAGCATTTT | CAWSTGGDRSWQPQHF
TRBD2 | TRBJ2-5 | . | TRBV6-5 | TGTGCCAGCAGTTACTCACTAGCGGGCTCCCAGGAGACCCAGTACTTC | CASSYSLAGSQETQYF
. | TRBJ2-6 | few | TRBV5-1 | TGCGCCAGCAGCACCTGGGGCGCTGGGGCCAACGTCCTGACTTTC | CASSTWGAGANVLTF
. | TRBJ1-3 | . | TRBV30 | TGTGCCTGGAGTCTAGCAGGGGTTGGAAACACCATATATTTT | CAWSLAGVGNTIYF
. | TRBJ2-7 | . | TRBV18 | TGTGCCAGCTCACCACTGTCGGGATCCGGAGAGCAGTACTTC | CASSPLSGSGEQYF